This record looks at one T cell receptor beta chain sequence and its context. The PCR had 60 Vbeta and 13 Jbeta primers. Sequenced by immunoSEQ multiplex PCR; TCRdb stores in-frame clones only, minus some. Of around 150,000 clones in the sample, 70% to 80% were seen once. Trimming shortened V by 4 bases and J by 4 bases, and 13 bases separated the two germline ends. CDR3 length equals 14 residues. Looked up from germline, CDR1 is SGHDN and CDR2 is FVKESK. The data are from a study of cytomegalovirus exposure and HLA in healthy donors. The chain recombines TRBV14 with TRBJ1-2; perhaps TRBD1 as D (6 bases). Sequencing input: PBMCs. The receptor comes from a man in his forties in good health and CMV-seronegative. Here the CDR3 DNA reads TGTGCCAGCAGCCGCGGTCCAGGGGCCTATGGCTACACCTTC. It codes for CASSRGPGAYGYTF.